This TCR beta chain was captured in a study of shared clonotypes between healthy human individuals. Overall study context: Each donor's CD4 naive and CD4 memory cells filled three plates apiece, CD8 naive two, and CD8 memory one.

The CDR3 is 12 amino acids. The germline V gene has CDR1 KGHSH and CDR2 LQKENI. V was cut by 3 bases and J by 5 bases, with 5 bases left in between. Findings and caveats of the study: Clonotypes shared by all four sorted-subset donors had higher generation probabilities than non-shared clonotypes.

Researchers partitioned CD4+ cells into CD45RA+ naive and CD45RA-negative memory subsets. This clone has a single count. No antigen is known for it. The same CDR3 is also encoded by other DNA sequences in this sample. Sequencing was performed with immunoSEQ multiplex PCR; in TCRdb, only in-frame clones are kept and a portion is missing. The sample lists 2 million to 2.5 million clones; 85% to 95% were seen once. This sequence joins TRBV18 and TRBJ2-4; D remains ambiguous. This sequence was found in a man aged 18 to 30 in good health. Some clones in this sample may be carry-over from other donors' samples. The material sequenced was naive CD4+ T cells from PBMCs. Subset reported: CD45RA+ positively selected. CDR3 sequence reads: CASSPEENIQYF. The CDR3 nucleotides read TGTGCCAGCTCACCGGAAGAAAACATTCAGTACTTC.